A single TCR beta chain is shown here with its context. Its antigen is as yet unknown. These data originate in a study of neoadjuvant anti-PD-1 for oral cavity cancer. Study as a whole: Patients mostly received three to four biweekly nivolumab doses at 3 mg/kg before surgery.

Study observations and caveats: Greater tumor shrinkage accompanied bigger post-treatment sizes of preexisting clones. Treg/Th17 ratio rose with pretreatment blood and fell with post-treatment tumor TCRbeta clonality.

Most tumor samples had roughly 4.5 ug input DNA in two replicates. Sequenced by immunoSEQ multiplex PCR; TCRdb stores in-frame clones only, minus some. The sample gives 35,000 to 40,000 clones, around 40% of which show up once; 16% is in the top ten. Trimming left V 1 base short and J 2 bases short, with 8 bases between. CDR1 and CDR2 (germline): LGHNT, FRNRAP. The CDR3 runs to 15 residues. The sample's time point: after neoadjuvant nivolumab, at surgical resection. This clonotype was obtained from a person between 40 and 85 years old with oral cavity squamous cell carcinoma. The J gene is TRBJ2-2, the V gene TRBV12-5; D perhaps matches TRBD2 (5 bases). The sample here was tumor tissue, taken after nivolumab (anti-PD-1) treatment. The CDR3 nucleotides are TGTGCTAGTGGTTTGGGGGGAGTTAACACCGGGGAGCTGTTTTTT. Translation: CASGLGGVNTGELFF.